Below are 4 T cell receptor beta chains sequenced from a single sample in a study of cytomegalovirus exposure and HLA in healthy donors. The PCR was carried out with 60 Vbeta primers and 13 Jbeta primers. Using immunoSEQ multiplex PCR, the repertoire was profiled, and TCRdb retains in-frame clones only, with some absent. The sample lists fewer than 65,000 clones; about 72% were seen once. Sequenced input: PBMCs. The receptors derive from a woman aged 40 to 50 in good health and CMV-seropositive.

The chain is built from TRBV5-1 and TRBJ2-5; 11 nucleotides agree with TRBD2. The CDR3 is made up of 15 amino acids. CDR1 and CDR2 from the germline V gene are SGHRS and YFSETQ. V lost 5 bases and J lost 5; bases outside the gene matches: 8. The CDR3 bases are TGCGCCAGCAGGGTAGCGGGGGGGTCCCGGGAGACCCAGTACTTC. This encodes CASRVAGGSRETQYF.

The chain is built from TRBV10-3 and TRBJ2-3; no firm D call. This CDR3 region has 15 residues. Trimming took off 0 bases at V and 1 base at J, with 8 bases between the two ends. Germline V gene sequence: CDR1 ENHRY, CDR2 SYGVKD. As DNA, the CDR3 is TGTGCCATCAGTGAGTCGAGTATAGGCACAGATACGCAGTATTTT. Its translation: CAISESSIGTDTQYF.

The chain couples TRBV19 to TRBJ1-2; 9 bases are a match to TRBD1. V shed 6 bases and J 6 bases; nucleotides not matched to a gene: 11. CDR1 and CDR2 (germline): LNHDA, SQIVND (reference sequence). CDR3 length: 15 amino acids. Here the CDR3 reads CASRIWDRAPNGYTF. DNA of the CDR3: TGTGCCAGTAGAATATGGGACAGGGCGCCGAATGGCTACACCTTC.

The J gene is TRBJ1-3, the V gene TRBV15; D not certain. V lost 1 base, J lost 4 bases, and 8 bases lay in between. The CDR3 contains 14 residues. From germline, CDR1 is LNHNV and CDR2 YYDKDF (reference sequence). The CDR3, as DNA: TGTGCCACCAGCAGAGGAGGGTCAGGAAACACCATATATTTT. Translating gives CATSRGGSGNTIYF.